This T cell receptor beta chain was captured by sequencing in a study of blood T cell repertoires in COVID-19. Participant ages covered roughly 18 to 89 years across about two dozen US areas. In the authors' workflow: Amplified reference gene primers provided the basis for estimating nucleated cell counts. Using immunoSEQ multiplex PCR, the repertoire was profiled, and TCRdb retains in-frame clones only, with some absent. V, J and clone size are taken as reported in that table, and D and trimming were inferred from the DNA itself. Seen here are 300,000 or so clones, 80% to 90% observed once, and the top ten hold roughly 4.2%. The CDR3 is made up of 21 amino acids. J lost 4 bases, V lost 3 bases, and 29 bases had no gene match. CDR1 and CDR2 from the germline V gene are DFQATT and SNEGSKA (reference sequence).

This rearrangement joins TRBV20-1 to TRBJ2-5; 7 bases are shared with TRBD1. Sequenced: PBMCs or T cells enriched from blood (not recorded which). This TCR came from a woman in her thirties or forties with acute COVID-19. This CDR3 is CSASVVLPSRPDRDGAETQYF. For the CDR3, the DNA is TGCAGTGCTAGTGTGGTCTTACCATCGAGACCAGACAGGGATGGGGCAGAGACCCAGTACTTC.